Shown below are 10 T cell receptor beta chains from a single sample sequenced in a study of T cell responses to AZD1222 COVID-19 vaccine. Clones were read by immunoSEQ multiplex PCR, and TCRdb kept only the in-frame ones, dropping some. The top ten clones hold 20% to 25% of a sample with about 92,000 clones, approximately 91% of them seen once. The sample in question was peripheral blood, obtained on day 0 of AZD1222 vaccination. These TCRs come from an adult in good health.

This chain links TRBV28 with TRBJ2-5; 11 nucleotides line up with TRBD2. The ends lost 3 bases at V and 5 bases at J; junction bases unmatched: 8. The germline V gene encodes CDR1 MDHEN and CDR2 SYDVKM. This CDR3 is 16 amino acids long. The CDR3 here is CASSFGLAGPRETQYF. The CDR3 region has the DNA TGTGCCAGCAGTTTTGGACTAGCGGGTCCTCGGGAGACCCAGTACTTC. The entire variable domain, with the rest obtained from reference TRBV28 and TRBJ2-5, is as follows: DVKVTQSSRYLVKRTGEKVFLECVQDMDHENMFWYRQDPGLGLRLIYFSYDVKMKEKGDIPEGYSVSREKKERFSLILESASTNQTSMYLCASSFGLAGPRETQYFGPGTRLLVL.

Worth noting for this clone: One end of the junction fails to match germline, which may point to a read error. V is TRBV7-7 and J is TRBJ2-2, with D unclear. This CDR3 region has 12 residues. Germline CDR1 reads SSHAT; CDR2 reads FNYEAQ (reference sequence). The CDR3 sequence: CASSFGTGELFF. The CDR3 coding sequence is TGTGCTAGCAGCTTTGGCACCGGGGAGCTGTTTTTT.

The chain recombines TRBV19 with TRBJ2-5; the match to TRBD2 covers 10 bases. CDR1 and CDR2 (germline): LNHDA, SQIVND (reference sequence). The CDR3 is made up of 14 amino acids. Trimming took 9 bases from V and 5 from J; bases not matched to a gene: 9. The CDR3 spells CASRSGGALETQYF. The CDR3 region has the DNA TGTGCCAGCAGGAGCGGGGGGGCGCTGGAGACCCAGTACTTC.

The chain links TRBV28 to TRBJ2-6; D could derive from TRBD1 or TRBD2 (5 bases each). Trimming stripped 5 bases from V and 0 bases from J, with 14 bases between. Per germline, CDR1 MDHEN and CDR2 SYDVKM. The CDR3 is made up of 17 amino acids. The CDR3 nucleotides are TGTGCCAGCAGTAAGGACTGGGGGAGCTCTGGGGCCAACGTCCTGACTTTC. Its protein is CASSKDWGSSGANVLTF.

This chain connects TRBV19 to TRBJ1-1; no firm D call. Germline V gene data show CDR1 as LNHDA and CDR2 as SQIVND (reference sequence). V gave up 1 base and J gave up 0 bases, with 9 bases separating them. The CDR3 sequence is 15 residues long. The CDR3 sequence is CASSIAGSMNTEAFF. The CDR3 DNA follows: TGTGCCAGTAGTATAGCGGGGAGCATGAACACTGAAGCTTTCTTT. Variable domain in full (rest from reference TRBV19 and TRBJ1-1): DGGITQSPKYLFRKEGQNVTLSCEQNLNHDAMYWYRQDPGQGLRLIYYSQIVNDFQKGDIAEGYSVSREKKESFPLTVTSAQKNPTAFYLCASSIAGSMNTEAFFGQGTRLTVV.

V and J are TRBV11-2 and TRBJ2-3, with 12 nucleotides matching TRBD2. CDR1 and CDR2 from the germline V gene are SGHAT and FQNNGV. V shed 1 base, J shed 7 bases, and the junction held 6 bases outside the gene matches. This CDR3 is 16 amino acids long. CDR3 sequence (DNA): TGTGCCAGCAGCTTAGCCCTAGCGGGGGGGCTACATACGCAGTATTTT. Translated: CASSLALAGGLHTQYF.

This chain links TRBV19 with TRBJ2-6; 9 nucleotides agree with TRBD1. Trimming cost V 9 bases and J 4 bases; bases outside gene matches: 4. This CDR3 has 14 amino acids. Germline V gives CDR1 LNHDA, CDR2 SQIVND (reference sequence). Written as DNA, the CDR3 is TGTGCCAGCACCGGGACAGGGGGGGCCAACGTCCTGACTTTC. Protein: CASTGTGGANVLTF.

The CDR3 is CASSYDNGNTEAFF. CDR3 in DNA: TGTGCCAGCAGTTACGACAACGGGAACACTGAAGCTTTCTTT. The V call is TRBV6-5, the J call TRBJ1-1; D gene unclear. Trimming stripped 2 bases from V and 1 base from J, with 8 bases between. The CDR3 extends over 14 amino acids. Per the germline V gene, CDR1 is MNHEY and CDR2 is SVGAGI.

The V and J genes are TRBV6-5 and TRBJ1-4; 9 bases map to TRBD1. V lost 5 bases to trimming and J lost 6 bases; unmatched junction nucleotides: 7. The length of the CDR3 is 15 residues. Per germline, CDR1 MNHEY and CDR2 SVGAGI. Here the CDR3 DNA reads TGTGCCAGCAGTCGTCCGGGACAGGGTTATGAAAAACTGTTTTTT. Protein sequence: CASSRPGQGYEKLFF.

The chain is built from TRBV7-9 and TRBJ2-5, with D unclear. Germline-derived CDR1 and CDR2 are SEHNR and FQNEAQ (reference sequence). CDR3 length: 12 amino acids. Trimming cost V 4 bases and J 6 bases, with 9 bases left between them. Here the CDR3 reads CASSSRQKTQYF. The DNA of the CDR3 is TGTGCCAGCAGCTCCAGGCAAAAGACCCAGTACTTC. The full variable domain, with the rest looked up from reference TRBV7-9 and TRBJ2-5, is DTGVSQNPRHKITKRGQNVTFRCDPISEHNRLYWYRQTLGQGPEFLTYFQNEAQLEKSRLLSDRFSAERPKGSFSTLEIQRTEQGDSAMYLCASSSRQKTQYFGPGTRLLVL.